These T cell receptor beta chains were read from a single sample in a study of shared clonotypes between healthy human individuals. Profiled with immunoSEQ multiplex PCR; TCRdb holds only in-frame clones, not every one. Seen here are roughly 810,000 clones, roughly 96% observed once, and the top ten hold under 0.25%. The sample consisted of naive CD8+ T cells sorted from blood. Receptor source: a man between 25 and 39 years old in good health. The CDR3 runs from the conserved cysteine through the conserved F or W. The D gene is left open where the match is weak. Not all rows give a size; the values are once, few, many and, for expanded clones, a class.

V	J	size	D	DNA	CDR3
TRBV2	TRBJ2-5	few	TRBD2	TGTGCCAGCAAACGCTGGTTGGGGACTAGCGGAGAGACCCAGTACTTC	CASKRWLGTSGETQYF
TRBV29-1	TRBJ2-5	NA	NA	TGCAGCGTTGAGTGGCACACCCCGCAAGAGACCCAGTACTTC	CSVEWHTPQETQYF
TRBV27	TRBJ1-3	NA	TRBD1	TGTGCCAGCAGTTCGCAGGGGGCGCATAGCGGAAACACCATATATTTT	CASSSQGAHSGNTIYF
TRBV14	TRBJ2-7	NA	NA	TGTGCCAGCAGCCCACCGGGACCCCTGTACGAGCAGTACTTC	CASSPPGPLYEQYF
TRBV13	TRBJ2-7	NA	NA	TGTGCCAGCAGCCTACTGGGGGGTGGTCCGTGGGACGAGCAGTACTTC	CASSLLGGGPWDEQYF
TRBV19	TRBJ2-1	NA	TRBD2	TGTGCCAGTAGTTTGCTAGCGGAATACAATGAGCAGTTCTTC	CASSLLAEYNEQFF
TRBV6-1	TRBJ2-3	NA	TRBD2	TGTGCCAGCAGTGAACTAGCGGGAACTAGCACAGATACGCAGTATTTT	CASSELAGTSTDTQYF
TRBV7-8	TRBJ2-3	NA	TRBD2	TGTGCCAGCAGCTTAGGACTAGCGGAGCCCCTCGGTACGCAGTATTTT	CASSLGLAEPLGTQYF
TRBV7-6	TRBJ2-7	NA	NA	TGTGCCAGCAGCCCTCGGGACATCTACGAGCAGTACTTC	CASSPRDIYEQYF
TRBV29-1	TRBJ2-7	NA	NA	TGCAGCGTTGAGTTCCCGAACGAGCAGTACTTC	CSVEFPNEQYF
TRBV20-1	TRBJ1-2	once	TRBD1	TGCAGTGCTAGAGATCTTATAGGGGGCACATTC	CSARDLIGGTF
TRBV2	TRBJ2-7	NA	NA	TGTGCCAGCAGTGAATATGGGGAGATCGAGCAGTACTTC	CASSEYGEIEQYF
TRBV9	TRBJ2-2	NA	NA	TGTGCCAGCAGCGTAGCCGGACTCAACACCGGGGAGCTGTTTTTT	CASSVAGLNTGELFF
TRBV6-5	TRBJ2-7	NA	TRBD2	TGTGCCAGCAGTGTACTAGCGGGAGGGGTTAACGAGCAGTACTTC	CASSVLAGGVNEQYF
TRBV19	TRBJ2-1	NA	NA	TGTGCCAGTAGCGCGTCGTCGGGGTCCGATGAGCAGTTCTTC	CASSASSGSDEQFF
TRBV9	TRBJ2-7	NA	TRBD2	TGTGCCAGCAGCGTAGGGGAGAGCGGGAGGTCCCACGAGCAGTACTTC	CASSVGESGRSHEQYF
TRBV4-1	TRBJ2-1	NA	NA	TGCGCCAGCTTAGGACTGGGGAATGAGCAGTTCTTC	CASLGLGNEQFF
TRBV29-1	TRBJ2-1	NA	NA	TGCAGCGTGAATCCGGGATACCCCGGCAATGAGCAGTTCTTC	CSVNPGYPGNEQFF
TRBV7-9	TRBJ2-1	NA	NA	TGTGCCAGCAGCTTAGTTCGGGATGAGCAGTTCTTC	CASSLVRDEQFF
TRBV28	TRBJ2-7	NA	NA	TGTGCCAGCAGTTTATTAAGTATTGGGCATTACGAGCAGTACTTC	CASSLLSIGHYEQYF
TRBV5-1	TRBJ2-7	NA	NA	TGCGCCAGCAGCCCGGGGGACGGCAACACCTACGAGCAGTACTTC	CASSPGDGNTYEQYF
TRBV7-8	TRBJ2-1	once	NA	TGTGCCAGCAGCACGCGAAACAATGAGCAGTTCTTC	CASSTRNNEQFF
TRBV15	TRBJ2-1	NA	TRBD1	TGTGCCACCAGCAGAGATCTCGGGACAGATAACAATGAGCAGTTCTTC	CATSRDLGTDNNEQFF
TRBV4-3	TRBJ2-1	NA	NA	TGCGCCAGCAGCCCTCGGAGCTCCTACAATGAGCAGTTCTTC	CASSPRSSYNEQFF
TRBV21-1	TRBJ2-7	NA	NA	TGTGCCAGCAGCAACAATGGGCTAGCGGGAGAGTCCGGCGAGCAGTACTTC	CASSNNGLAGESGEQYF
TRBV4-3	TRBJ2-3	NA	TRBD2	TGCGCCAGCAGCCAAGGAGGGCTAGCGGGAACCACAGATACGCAGTATTTT	CASSQGGLAGTTDTQYF
TRBV9	TRBJ1-3	NA	NA	TGTGCCAGCAGCGTAGGAACAGCGACAGGAAACACCATATATTTT	CASSVGTATGNTIYF
TRBV29-1	TRBJ2-1	NA	TRBD2	TGCAGCGTTGAAGGGGGACTAGCGGTAACCTACAATGAGCAGTTCTTC	CSVEGGLAVTYNEQFF
TRBV18	TRBJ1-2	NA	NA	TGTGCCAGCTCACTATTCTCCGGGGCCGATCCTAACTATGGCTACACCTTC	CASSLFSGADPNYGYTF
TRBV9	TRBJ2-3	NA	TRBD2	TGTGCCAGCAGCGTCCCCCGACGGACTAGCGGATTCCCAGATACGCAGTATTTT	CASSVPRRTSGFPDTQYF
TRBV27	TRBJ2-3	NA	TRBD2	TGTGCCAGCAGTTCCCTCGGACTAGCGAGCACAGATACGCAGTATTTT	CASSSLGLASTDTQYF
TRBV29-1	TRBJ1-1	once	NA	TGCAGCGTATGGGACACTGAAGCTTTCTTT	CSVWDTEAFF
TRBV2	TRBJ2-1	NA	NA	TGTGCCAGCAGTGAAGTAGAGTCTAGCCCCGATGAGCAGTTCTTC	CASSEVESSPDEQFF
TRBV28	TRBJ2-1	NA	TRBD2	TGTGCCAGCAGCACCAGACTAGCGGGAGGGCCGGGTTACAATGAGCAGTTCTTC	CASSTRLAGGPGYNEQFF
TRBV6-5	TRBJ2-4	NA	TRBD1	TGTGCCAGCAGAAGCCGGGACAGGACTAAAAACATTCAGTACTTC	CASRSRDRTKNIQYF
TRBV7-8	TRBJ2-1	NA	NA	TGTGCCAGCAGCTTAGAAGGTAGCGCGGGCAATGAGCAGTTCTTC	CASSLEGSAGNEQFF
TRBV7-9	TRBJ2-2	NA	NA	TGTGCCAGCAGCTTAGAAAGGACAGAGGGGCGTTACACCGGGGAGCTGTTTTTT	CASSLERTEGRYTGELFF
TRBV25-1	TRBJ2-7	once	NA	TGTGCCAGCAGTGAATTCCTAGTAAGCGAGCAGTACTTC	CASSEFLVSEQYF
TRBV6-1	TRBJ1-5	NA	NA	TGTGCCAGCAGTGAAGTTGTAGGCGGCAATCAGCCCCAGCATTTT	CASSEVVGGNQPQHF
TRBV27	TRBJ2-7	NA	TRBD2	TGTGCCAGCAGCCTAGCGGGGACCTACGAGCAGTACTTC	CASSLAGTYEQYF
TRBV19	TRBJ2-1	once	NA	TGTGCCAGTAGTATTATATGGGGCTCCTACAATGAGCAGTTCTTC	CASSIIWGSYNEQFF
TRBV15	TRBJ1-4	once	TRBD1	TGTGCCACCAGCGGCCTCGGGACAGCCATCTCAACTAATGAAAAACTGTTTTTT	CATSGLGTAISTNEKLFF
TRBV4-1	TRBJ1-2	NA	NA	TGCGCCAGCAGCCAGCCAGGAGTGGGCTATGGCTACACCTTC	CASSQPGVGYGYTF
TRBV9	TRBJ2-7	NA	NA	TGTGCCAGCAGCGTACTGGACTCGCCCTACGAGCAGTACTTC	CASSVLDSPYEQYF
TRBV28	TRBJ2-7	NA	TRBD2	TGTGCCAGCCTTTCACAAGCGGGAGGAAATGGCGACTACGAGCAGTACTTC	CASLSQAGGNGDYEQYF
TRBV11-3	TRBJ2-1	NA	NA	TGTGCCAGCAGCTTTACCTTGGACAATGAGCAGTTCTTC	CASSFTLDNEQFF
TRBV27	TRBJ2-5	NA	NA	TGTGCCAGCAGTTTACTAGGCGGAGGGGAGACCCAGTACTTC	CASSLLGGGETQYF
TRBV11-2	TRBJ2-7	NA	TRBD2	TGTGCCAGCAGCCCGAATAGCGGGAGGAGCTCCTACGAGCAGTACTTC	CASSPNSGRSSYEQYF
TRBV13	TRBJ2-1	NA	TRBD1	TGTGCCAGCAGTCAAGACAGGGATCTTGAGCAGTTCTTC	CASSQDRDLEQFF
TRBV9	TRBJ2-7	NA	NA	TGTGCCAGCAGCGTAGATCCCGCGACCTACGAGCAGTACTTC	CASSVDPATYEQYF
TRBV28	TRBJ2-3	NA	TRBD1	TGTGCCAGCAGTTTACTCCAGACAGGGGGCTTCACAGATACGCAGTATTTT	CASSLLQTGGFTDTQYF
TRBV5-4	TRBJ2-7	NA	TRBD1	TGTGCCAGCAGCGAGCCGACGGGACAGGGCTTATACGAGCAGTACTTC	CASSEPTGQGLYEQYF
TRBV13	TRBJ2-7	once	TRBD2	TGTGCCAGCAGCTTACCCCGACTAGCCCACGAGCAGTACTTC	CASSLPRLAHEQYF
TRBV5-5	TRBJ2-7	NA	TRBD1	TGTGCCAGCAGCCCGGGACAGGCAGACTACGAGCAGTACTTC	CASSPGQADYEQYF
TRBV25-1	TRBJ2-7	NA	NA	TGTGCCAGCAGCCCCCGAGGGGGGAGCGAGCAGTACTTC	CASSPRGGSEQYF
TRBV7-9	TRBJ2-5	NA	TRBD1	TGTGCCAGCAGCGAAACGGACAGGGTGGGCCAAGAGACCCAGTACTTC	CASSETDRVGQETQYF
TRBV19	TRBJ2-1	NA	TRBD1	TGTGCCAGTAGTGTCGGGACAGGGGGCTTCGATGAGCAGTTCTTC	CASSVGTGGFDEQFF
TRBV28	TRBJ1-1	NA	NA	TGTGCCAGCAGTTTGGGTGCGGGTACTGAAGCTTTCTTT	CASSLGAGTEAFF
TRBV29-1	TRBJ1-1	NA	NA	TGCAGCGTTCTGGCAGGGGCGAACACTGAAGCTTTCTTT	CSVLAGANTEAFF
TRBV7-9	TRBJ2-5	NA	TRBD2	TGTGCCAGCAGCTTATGGACTAGCGGCCAAGAGACCCAGTACTTC	CASSLWTSGQETQYF